The clone carrying this T cell receptor beta chain was detected ten times or more. The antigen remains unidentified. iRepertoire HTBI primers and Arm-PCR of CDR3 regions built TCR beta libraries. TCRdb passed the multiplex PCR reads through MiXCR, listing each CDR3 protein once. The sample yields under 700,000 distinct CDR3 sequences, around 15% seen once. V dropped 5 bases and J dropped 6; count of bases not matched to a gene: 6. The CDR3 length is 15 residues. Germline V lookup: CDR1 SGHAT, CDR2 FQNNGV. The sample's time point: newly diagnosed GD, antithyroid drugs for less than 3 months. The TCR library was prepared using RNA isolated from PBMCs. The sample originates from a study of regulatory T cells in long-lasting Graves disease. Study outcomes and limitations: Possibly, too few samples lowered accuracy.

These data were likewise used in another study, on T cells in Graves' hyperthyroidism and ophthalmopathy. In that study: Stable hyperthyroidism: no ophthalmopathy progression over 18 months of follow-up. Uncontrolled infection, other autoimmune disease, pregnancy or lactation excluded patients.

The chain is built from TRBV11-2 and TRBJ2-1; 11 nucleotides line up with TRBD1. The source of this sequence is a middle-aged woman with Graves disease. The sequencing here drew on peripheral blood mononuclear cells (PBMCs), taken at new diagnosis, from a patient treated with antithyroid drugs. The CDR3 sequence: CASSPAGTGGNEQFF. The DNA of the CDR3 is TGTGCCAGCAGCCCCGCCGGGACAGGGGGCAATGAGCAGTTCTTC.